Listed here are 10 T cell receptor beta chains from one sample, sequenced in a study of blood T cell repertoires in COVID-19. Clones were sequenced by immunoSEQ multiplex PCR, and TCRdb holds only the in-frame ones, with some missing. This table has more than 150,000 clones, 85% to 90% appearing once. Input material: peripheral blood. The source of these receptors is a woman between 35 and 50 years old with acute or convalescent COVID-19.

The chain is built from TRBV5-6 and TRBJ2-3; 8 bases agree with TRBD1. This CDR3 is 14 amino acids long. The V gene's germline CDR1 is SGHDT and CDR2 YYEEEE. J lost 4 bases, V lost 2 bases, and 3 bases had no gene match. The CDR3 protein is CASSFGQGPDTQYF. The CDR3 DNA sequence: TGTGCCAGCAGCTTTGGACAGGGACCAGATACGCAGTATTTT. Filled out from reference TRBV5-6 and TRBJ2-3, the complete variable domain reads DAGVTQSPTHLIKTRGQQVTLRCSPKSGHDTVSWYQQALGQGPQFIFQYYEEEERQRGNFPDRFSGHQFPNYSSELNVNALLLGDSALYLCASSFGQGPDTQYFGPGTRLTVL.

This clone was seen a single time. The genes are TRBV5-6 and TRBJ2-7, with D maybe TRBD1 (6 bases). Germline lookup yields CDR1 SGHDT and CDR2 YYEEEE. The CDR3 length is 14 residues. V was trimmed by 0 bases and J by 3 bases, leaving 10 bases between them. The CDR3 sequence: CASSLGGQSYEQYF. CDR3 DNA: TGTGCCAGCAGCTTGGGAGGACAGAGCTACGAGCAGTACTTC.

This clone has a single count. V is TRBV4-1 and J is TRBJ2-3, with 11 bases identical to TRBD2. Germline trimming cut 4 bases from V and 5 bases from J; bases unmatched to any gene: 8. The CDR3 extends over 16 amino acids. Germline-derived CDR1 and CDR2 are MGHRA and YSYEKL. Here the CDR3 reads CASSPRLAGLGDTQYF. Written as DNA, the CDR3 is TGCGCCAGCAGCCCACGACTAGCGGGGTTAGGAGATACGCAGTATTTT.

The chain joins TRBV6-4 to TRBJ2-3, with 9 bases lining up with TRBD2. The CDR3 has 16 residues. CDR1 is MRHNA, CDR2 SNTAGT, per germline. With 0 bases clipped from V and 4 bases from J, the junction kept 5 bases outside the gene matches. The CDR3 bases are TGTGCCAGCAGTGACTCCTTGCGGGGGGGCCCAGATACGCAGTATTTT. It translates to CASSDSLRGGPDTQYF.

The CDR3 here is CAWSVGQGVNYGYTF. The DNA for the CDR3 is TGTGCCTGGAGTGTAGGCCAGGGGGTGAACTATGGCTACACCTTC. The chain recombines TRBV30 with TRBJ1-2; 7 bases are a match to TRBD1. The CDR3 has 15 amino acids. In germline, CDR1 is GTSNPN, CDR2 SVGIG (reference sequence). After removal of 0 bases from V and 2 bases from J, the junction contained 6 bases not matched to a gene.

CDR3 residues: CASSPRATGELFF. The CDR3 DNA sequence: TGTGCCAGCAGCCCCAGGGCTACCGGGGAGCTGTTTTTT. The chain couples TRBV3-1 (or the pseudogene TRBV3-2) to TRBJ2-2; a possible D gene is TRBD1 (5 bases). The CDR3 length is 13 residues. CDR1 is LGHDT and CDR2 is YNNKEL in the germline V gene (reference sequence). Deletions cut 4 bases from V and 5 bases from J, with 8 bases between.

CDR3 sequence: CATSPRGGYGYTF. CDR3 coding DNA: TGTGCCACCAGCCCCCGAGGGGGCTATGGCTACACCTTC. The J gene is TRBJ1-2, the V gene TRBV15; maybe TRBD1 (6 bases). The CDR3 runs to 13 residues. Germline loops: CDR1 LNHNV, CDR2 YYDKDF (reference sequence). V dropped 5 bases and J dropped 4 bases, with 11 bases sitting between them.

The CDR3: CASNRDSALNEQFF. Here the CDR3 DNA reads TGTGCCAGCAACCGGGACTCAGCCCTCAATGAGCAGTTCTTC. This rearrangement joins TRBV28 to TRBJ2-1; possibly TRBD2 for D (6 bases). Germline-derived CDR1 and CDR2 are MDHEN and SYDVKM. The CDR3 is 14 amino acids. V lost 7 bases and J 6 bases, leaving 16 bases between the germline ends.

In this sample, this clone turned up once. The DNA for the CDR3 is TGCAGTGTGGGGGGAACCTATGGCTACACCTTC. Protein: CSVGGTYGYTF. This chain uses TRBV20-1 with TRBJ1-2; D might be TRBD1 (5 bases). Trimming removed 7 bases at V and 4 bases at J, with 10 bases between. The CDR3 contains 11 residues. CDR1 is DFQATT, CDR2 SNEGSKA, per germline (reference sequence).

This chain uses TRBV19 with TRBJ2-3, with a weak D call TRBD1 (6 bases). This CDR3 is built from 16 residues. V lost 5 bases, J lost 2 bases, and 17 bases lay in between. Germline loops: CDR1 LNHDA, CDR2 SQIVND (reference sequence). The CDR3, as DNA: TGTGCCAGTAGTTCAAAGACAGGCCGCGCCACAGATACGCAGTATTTT. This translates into CASSSKTGRATDTQYF.